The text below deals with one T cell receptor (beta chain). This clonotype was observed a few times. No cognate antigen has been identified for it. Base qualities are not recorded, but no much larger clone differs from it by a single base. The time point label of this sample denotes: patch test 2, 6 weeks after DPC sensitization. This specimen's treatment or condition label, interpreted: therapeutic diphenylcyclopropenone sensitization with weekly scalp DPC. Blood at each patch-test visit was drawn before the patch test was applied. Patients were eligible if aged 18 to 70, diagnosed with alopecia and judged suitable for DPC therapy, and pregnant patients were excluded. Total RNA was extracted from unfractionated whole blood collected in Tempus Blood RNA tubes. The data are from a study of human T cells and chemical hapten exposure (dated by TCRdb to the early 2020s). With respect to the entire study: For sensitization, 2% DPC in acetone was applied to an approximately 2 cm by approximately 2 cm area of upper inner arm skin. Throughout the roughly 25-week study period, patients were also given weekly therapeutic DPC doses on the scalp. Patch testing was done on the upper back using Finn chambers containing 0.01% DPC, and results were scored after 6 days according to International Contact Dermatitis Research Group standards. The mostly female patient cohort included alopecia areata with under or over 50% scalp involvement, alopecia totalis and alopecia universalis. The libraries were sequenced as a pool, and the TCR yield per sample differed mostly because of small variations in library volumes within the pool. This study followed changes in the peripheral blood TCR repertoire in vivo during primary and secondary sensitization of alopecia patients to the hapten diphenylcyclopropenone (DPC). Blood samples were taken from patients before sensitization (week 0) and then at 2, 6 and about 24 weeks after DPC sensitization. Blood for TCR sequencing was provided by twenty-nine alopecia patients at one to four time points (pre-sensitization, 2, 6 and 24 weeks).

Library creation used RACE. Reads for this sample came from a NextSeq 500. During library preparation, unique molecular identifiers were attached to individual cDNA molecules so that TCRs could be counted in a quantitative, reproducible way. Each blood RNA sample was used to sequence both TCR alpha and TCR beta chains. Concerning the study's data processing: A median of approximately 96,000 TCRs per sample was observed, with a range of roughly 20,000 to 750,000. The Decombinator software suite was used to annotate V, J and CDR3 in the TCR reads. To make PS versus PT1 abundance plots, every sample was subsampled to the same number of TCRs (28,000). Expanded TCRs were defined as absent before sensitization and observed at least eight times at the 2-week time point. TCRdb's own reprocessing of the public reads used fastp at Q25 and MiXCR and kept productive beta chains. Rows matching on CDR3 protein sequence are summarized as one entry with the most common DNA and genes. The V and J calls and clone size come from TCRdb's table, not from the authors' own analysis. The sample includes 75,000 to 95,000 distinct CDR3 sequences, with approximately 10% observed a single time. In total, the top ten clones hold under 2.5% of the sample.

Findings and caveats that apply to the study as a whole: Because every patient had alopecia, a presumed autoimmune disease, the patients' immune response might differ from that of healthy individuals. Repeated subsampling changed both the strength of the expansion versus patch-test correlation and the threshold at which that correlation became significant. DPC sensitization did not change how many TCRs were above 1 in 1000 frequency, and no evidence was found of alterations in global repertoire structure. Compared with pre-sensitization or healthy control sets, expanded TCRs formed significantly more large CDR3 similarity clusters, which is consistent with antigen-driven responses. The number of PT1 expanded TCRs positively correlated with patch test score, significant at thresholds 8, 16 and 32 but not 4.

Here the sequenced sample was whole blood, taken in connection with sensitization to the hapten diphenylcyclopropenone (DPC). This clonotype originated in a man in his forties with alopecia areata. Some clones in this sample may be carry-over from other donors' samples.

The CDR3: CSALAGRGSYEQYF. The nucleotide sequence is given as TGCAGTGCTCTCGCCGGCAGGGGTAGCTACGAGCAGTACTTC. The chain employs TRBV20-1 and TRBJ2-7, with a tentative D gene TRBD1 over 6 matching bases. The CDR1 and CDR2 encoded by the germline V gene (reference sequence) are DFQATT and SNEGSKA. The V and J ends are trimmed by 5 bases and 3 bases, leaving 17 bases between them. The CDR3 runs 14 residues from the cysteine to the phenylalanine. Solely the CDR3 DNA is kept, with 42 bases framed from the first base.